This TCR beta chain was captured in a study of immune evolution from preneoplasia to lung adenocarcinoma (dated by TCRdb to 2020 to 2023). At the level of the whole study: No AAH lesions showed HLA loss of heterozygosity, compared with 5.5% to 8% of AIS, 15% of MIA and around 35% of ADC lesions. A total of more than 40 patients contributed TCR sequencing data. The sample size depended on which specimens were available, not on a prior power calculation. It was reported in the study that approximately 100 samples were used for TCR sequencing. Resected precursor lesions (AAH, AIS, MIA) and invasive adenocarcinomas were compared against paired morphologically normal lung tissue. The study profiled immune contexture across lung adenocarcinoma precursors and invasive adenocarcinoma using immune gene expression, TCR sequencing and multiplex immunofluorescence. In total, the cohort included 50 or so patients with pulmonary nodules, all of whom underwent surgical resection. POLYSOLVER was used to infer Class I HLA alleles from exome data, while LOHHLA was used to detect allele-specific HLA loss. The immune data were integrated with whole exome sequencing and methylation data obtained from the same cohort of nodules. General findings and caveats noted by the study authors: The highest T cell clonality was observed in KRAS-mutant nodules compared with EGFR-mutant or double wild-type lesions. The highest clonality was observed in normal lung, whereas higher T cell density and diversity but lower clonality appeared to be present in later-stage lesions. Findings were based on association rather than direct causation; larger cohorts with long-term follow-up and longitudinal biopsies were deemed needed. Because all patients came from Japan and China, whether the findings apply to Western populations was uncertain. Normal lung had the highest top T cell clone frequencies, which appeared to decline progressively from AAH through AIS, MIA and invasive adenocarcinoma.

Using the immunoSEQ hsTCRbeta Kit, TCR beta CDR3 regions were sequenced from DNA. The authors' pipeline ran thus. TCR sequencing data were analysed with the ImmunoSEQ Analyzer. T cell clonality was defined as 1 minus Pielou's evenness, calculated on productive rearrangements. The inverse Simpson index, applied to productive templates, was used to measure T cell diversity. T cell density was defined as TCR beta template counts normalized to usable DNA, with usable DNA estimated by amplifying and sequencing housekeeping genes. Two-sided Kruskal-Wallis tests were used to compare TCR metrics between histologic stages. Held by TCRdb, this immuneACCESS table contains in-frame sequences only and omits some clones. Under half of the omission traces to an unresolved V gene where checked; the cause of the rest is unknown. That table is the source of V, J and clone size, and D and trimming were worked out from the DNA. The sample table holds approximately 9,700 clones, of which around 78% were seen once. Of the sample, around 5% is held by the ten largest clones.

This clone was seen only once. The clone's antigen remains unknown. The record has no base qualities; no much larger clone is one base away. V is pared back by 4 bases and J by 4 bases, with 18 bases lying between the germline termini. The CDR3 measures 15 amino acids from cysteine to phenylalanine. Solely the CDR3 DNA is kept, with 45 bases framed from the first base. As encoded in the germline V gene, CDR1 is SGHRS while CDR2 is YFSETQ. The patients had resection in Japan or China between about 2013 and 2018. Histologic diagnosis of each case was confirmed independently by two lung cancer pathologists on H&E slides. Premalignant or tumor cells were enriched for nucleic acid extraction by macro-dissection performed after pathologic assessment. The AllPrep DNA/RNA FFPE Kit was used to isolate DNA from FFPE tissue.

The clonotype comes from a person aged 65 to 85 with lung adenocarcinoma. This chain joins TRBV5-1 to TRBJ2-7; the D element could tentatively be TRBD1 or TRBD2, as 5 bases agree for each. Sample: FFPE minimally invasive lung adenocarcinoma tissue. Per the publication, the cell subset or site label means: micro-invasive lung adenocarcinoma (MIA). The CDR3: CASSQGGLTGYEQYF. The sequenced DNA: TGCGCCAGCAGCCAAGGCGGACTCACAGGATACGAGCAGTACTTC. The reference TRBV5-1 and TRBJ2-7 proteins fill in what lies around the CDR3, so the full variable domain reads KAGVTQTPRYLIKTRGQQVTLSCSPISGHRSVSWYQQTPGQGLQFLFEYFSETQRNKGNFPGRFSGRQFSNSRSEMNVSTLELGDSALYLCASSQGGLTGYEQYFGPGTRLTVT.